This TCR beta chain originates from a study of T cell repertoires in aging, cancer and after chemotherapy. Overall study results and limits: Rebound thymic output was suggested by rising median generation probability during chemotherapy in each cancer cohort.

This clonotype was counted a few times. No antigen is known for it. The length of the CDR3 is 17 residues. V lost 1 base to trimming and J lost 2 bases, with 17 bases between them. The germline gives CDR1 SGHNT, CDR2 YYREEE (reference sequence). The template was genomic DNA from peripheral blood, not RNA. Rearranged V-D-J TRB sequences were amplified with a mixed TRB-A/B primer pool. TCRdb re-analysed the multiplex PCR reads in MiXCR, keeping a single row per CDR3 protein. The sample yields roughly 15,000 distinct CDR3 sequences, about 50% seen once. The V gene is TRBV5-4, the J gene TRBJ2-3; D gene ambiguous. Sample: blood. This clonotype was obtained from a human donor in good health. CDR3 residues: CASSLWPPPGLTDTQYF. For the CDR3, the DNA is TGTGCCAGCAGCTTGTGGCCCCCCCCGGGCCTCACAGATACGCAGTATTTT. Supplemented by reference TRBV5-4 and TRBJ2-3, the full variable domain reads ETGVTQSPTHLIKTRGQQVTLRCSSQSGHNTVSWYQQALGQGPQFIFQYYREEENGRGNFPPRFSGLQFPNYSSELNVNALELDDSALYLCASSLWPPPGLTDTQYFGPGTRLTVL.